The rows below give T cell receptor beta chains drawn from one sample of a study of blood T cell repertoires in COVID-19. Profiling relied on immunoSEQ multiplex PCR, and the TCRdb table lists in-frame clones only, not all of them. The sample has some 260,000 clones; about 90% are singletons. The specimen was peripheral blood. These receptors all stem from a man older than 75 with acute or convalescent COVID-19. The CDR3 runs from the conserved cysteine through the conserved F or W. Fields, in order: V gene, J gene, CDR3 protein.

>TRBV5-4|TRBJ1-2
CASSLSNYGYTF
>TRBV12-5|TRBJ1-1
CASGLTGGNTEAFF
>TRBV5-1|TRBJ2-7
CASSEVQGRYYEQYF
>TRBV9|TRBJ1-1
CASSFTVNTEAFF
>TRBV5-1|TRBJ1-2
CASSLARARVGNYGYTF
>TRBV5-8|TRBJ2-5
CASSKTGQNQETQYF
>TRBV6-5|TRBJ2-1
CASSYTRVGEQFF
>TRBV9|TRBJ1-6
CASSGGTYNSPLHF
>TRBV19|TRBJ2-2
CASTRNTGELFF
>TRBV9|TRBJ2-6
CASSVDREANVLTF